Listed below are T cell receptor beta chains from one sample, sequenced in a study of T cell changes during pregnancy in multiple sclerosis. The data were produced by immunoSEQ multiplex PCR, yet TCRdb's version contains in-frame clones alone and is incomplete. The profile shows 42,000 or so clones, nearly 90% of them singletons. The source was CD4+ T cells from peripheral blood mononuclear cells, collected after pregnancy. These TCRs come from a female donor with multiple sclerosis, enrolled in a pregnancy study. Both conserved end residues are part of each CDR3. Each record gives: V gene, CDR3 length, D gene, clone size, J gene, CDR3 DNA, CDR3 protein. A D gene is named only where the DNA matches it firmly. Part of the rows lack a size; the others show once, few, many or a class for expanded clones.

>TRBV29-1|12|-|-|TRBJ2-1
TGCAGCGTCCCGACTCTGCCGGATGAGCAGTTCTTC
CSVPTLPDEQFF
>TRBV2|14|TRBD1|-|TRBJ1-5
TGTGCCAGCAGTGAGGGACAGGGCGATCAGCCCCAGCATTTT
CASSEGQGDQPQHF
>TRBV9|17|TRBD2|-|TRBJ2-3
TGTGCCAGCAGCGTAGTTGGACTAGCGGGGGTTGCAGATACGCAGTATTTT
CASSVVGLAGVADTQYF
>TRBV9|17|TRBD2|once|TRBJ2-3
TGTGCCAGCAGCGAGACCGGTGGCGGGGGGGCGGTGGATACGCAGTATTTT
CASSETGGGGAVDTQYF
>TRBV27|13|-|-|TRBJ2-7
TGTGCCAGCAGTCGCACGGGGTCCTACGAGCAGTACTTC
CASSRTGSYEQYF
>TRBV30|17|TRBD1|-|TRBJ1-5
TGTGCCTGGAGCGAGGGGGCGGGAGGTTGGAGCAATCAGCCCCAGCATTTT
CAWSEGAGGWSNQPQHF
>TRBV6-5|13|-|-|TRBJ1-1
TGTGCCAGCAGTTGGGACACCAACACTGAAGCTTTCTTT
CASSWDTNTEAFF
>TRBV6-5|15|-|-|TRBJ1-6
TGTGCCAGCAGTTACGGCGTCCAGGGCCGTTCACCCCTCCACTTT
CASSYGVQGRSPLHF
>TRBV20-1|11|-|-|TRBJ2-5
TGCAGTGCTAGACCCCTCGAGACCCAGTACTTC
CSARPLETQYF
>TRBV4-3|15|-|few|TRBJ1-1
TGCGCCAGCAGCCCCCTGGGCGGGGGATTCGCTGAAGCTTTCTTT
CASSPLGGGFAEAFF
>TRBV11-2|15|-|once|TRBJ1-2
TGTGCCAGCAGCTTAGTGTTCGGACAGATCGATGGCTACACCTTC
CASSLVFGQIDGYTF
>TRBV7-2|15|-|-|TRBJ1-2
TGTGCCAGCAGCTTAGGGTTCCGGGGAAACTATGGCTACACCTTC
CASSLGFRGNYGYTF
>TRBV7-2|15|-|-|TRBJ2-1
TGTGCCAGCAGCTTAGGGGCAGGGGAGCGCGGTGAGCAGTTCTTC
CASSLGAGERGEQFF
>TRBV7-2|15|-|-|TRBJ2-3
TGTGCCAGCAGCTTCTCGCCAGTGCGCACAGATACGCAGTATTTT
CASSFSPVRTDTQYF
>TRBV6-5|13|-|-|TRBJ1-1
TGTGCCAGCAGTTACTCGAAGGGGACTGAAGCTTTCTTT
CASSYSKGTEAFF
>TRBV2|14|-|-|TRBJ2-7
TGTGCCAGCAGTGACCAGGGGAGTTCCTACGAGCAGTACTTC
CASSDQGSSYEQYF
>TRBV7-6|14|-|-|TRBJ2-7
TGTGCCAGCACCGTCACCCGGGGTGGGTACGAGCAGTACTTC
CASTVTRGGYEQYF
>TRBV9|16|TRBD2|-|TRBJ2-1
TGTGCCAGCAGCGTACAGGGTAGCGGGGGACACAATGAGCAGTTCTTC
CASSVQGSGGHNEQFF
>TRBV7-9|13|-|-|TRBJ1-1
TGTGCCAGCAGCCCCGAAGGGGCCACTGAAGCTTTCTTT
CASSPEGATEAFF
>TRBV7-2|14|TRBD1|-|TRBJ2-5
TGTGCCAGCAGCGAGGGACAGGGATTTGGGACCCAGTACTTC
CASSEGQGFGTQYF
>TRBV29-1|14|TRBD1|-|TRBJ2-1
TGCAGCGTCCTAAGGGGACAGGGGGTACGTGAGCAGTTCTTC
CSVLRGQGVREQFF
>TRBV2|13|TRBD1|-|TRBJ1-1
TGTGCCAGCAGTGGGGACAGTTACACTGAAGCTTTCTTT
CASSGDSYTEAFF
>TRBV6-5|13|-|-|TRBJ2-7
TGTGCCAGCAGTTGGCGACAGAACTACGAGCAGTACTTC
CASSWRQNYEQYF
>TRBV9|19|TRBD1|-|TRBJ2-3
TGTGCCAGCAGCCGCACAGGGGGCGCGGGGTTAAAGGTCACAGATACGCAGTATTTT
CASSRTGGAGLKVTDTQYF
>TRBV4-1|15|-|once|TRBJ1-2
TGCGCCAGCAGCCAAGGACAGCGAGGGGGCTATGGCTACACCTTC
CASSQGQRGGYGYTF
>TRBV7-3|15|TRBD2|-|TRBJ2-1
TGTGCCAGCAGCTTTAGCGGGGGACCCGGGGAGGAGCAGTTCTTC
CASSFSGGPGEEQFF
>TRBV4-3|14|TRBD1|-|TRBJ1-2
TGCGCCAGCAGCCTCCAGACAGGGGGGTATGGCTACACCTTC
CASSLQTGGYGYTF
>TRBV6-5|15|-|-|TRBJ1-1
TGTGCCAGCAGTTATGTTGGCACGAAGAACACTGAAGCTTTCTTT
CASSYVGTKNTEAFF
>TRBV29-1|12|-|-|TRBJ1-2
TGCAGCGTTGAAGTGGACATCTATGGCTACACCTTC
CSVEVDIYGYTF
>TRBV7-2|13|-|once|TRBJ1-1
TGTGCCAGCAGCTCAACAAGAAACACTGAAGCTTTCTTT
CASSSTRNTEAFF
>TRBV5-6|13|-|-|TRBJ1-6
TGTGCCAGCAGCTTACTAAGGAGTTCACCCCTCCACTTT
CASSLLRSSPLHF
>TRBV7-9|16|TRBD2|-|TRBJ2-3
TGTGCCAGCAGCTTGTATGGGGGGGGACCCACAGATACGCAGTATTTT
CASSLYGGGPTDTQYF
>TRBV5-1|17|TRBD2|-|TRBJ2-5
TGCGCCAGCAGCTTGGCCCCTGGTAGCGGGGGGGCTGGGACCCAGTACTTC
CASSLAPGSGGAGTQYF
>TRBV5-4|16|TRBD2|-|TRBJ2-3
TGTGCCAGCAGCTATCAGCGGGGGGGCGGGGCAGATACGCAGTATTTT
CASSYQRGGGADTQYF